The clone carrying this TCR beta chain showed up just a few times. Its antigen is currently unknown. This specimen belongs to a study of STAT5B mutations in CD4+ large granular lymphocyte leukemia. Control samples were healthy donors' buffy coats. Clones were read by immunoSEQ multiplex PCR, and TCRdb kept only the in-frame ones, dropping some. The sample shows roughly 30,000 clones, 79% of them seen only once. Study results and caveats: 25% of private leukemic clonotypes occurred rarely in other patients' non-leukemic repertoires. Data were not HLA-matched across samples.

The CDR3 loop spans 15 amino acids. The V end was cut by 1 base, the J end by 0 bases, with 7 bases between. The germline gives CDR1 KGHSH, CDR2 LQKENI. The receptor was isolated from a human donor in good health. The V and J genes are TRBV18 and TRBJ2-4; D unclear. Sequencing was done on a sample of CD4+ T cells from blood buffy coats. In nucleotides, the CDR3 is TGTGCCAGCTCACCACAGACGAAAGCCAAAAACATTCAGTACTTC. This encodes CASSPQTKAKNIQYF.